Below, one TCR beta chain is given with its context. What it binds is not known. Primers for the PCR totalled 60 Vbeta and 13 Jbeta. Clones were sequenced by immunoSEQ multiplex PCR, and TCRdb holds only the in-frame ones, with some missing. Of 100,000 or so clones detected, around 83% appear once; the ten largest clones hold approximately 3.6%. The data belong to a study of cytomegalovirus exposure and HLA in healthy donors. Study-level results: Common viral pathogens seemed, in a later analysis, to connect with several of the most significant clusters.

After removal of 4 bases from V and 13 bases from J, the junction contained 17 bases not matched to a gene. CDR1 is SGHRS, CDR2 YFSETQ, per germline. The CDR3 extends over 16 amino acids. This sequence was found in a man under 40 in good health and CMV-seronegative. J is TRBJ2-2 and V is TRBV5-1; 9 bases are shared with TRBD1. Material for sequencing was PBMCs. The CDR3 region is CASSPSTGGAVGGLFF. As DNA, the CDR3 is TGCGCCAGCAGCCCATCAACAGGGGGCGCGGTCGGTGGGCTGTTTTTT.